A single sample gave rise to the 10 T cell receptor beta chains below, sequenced in a study of blood T cell repertoires in COVID-19. Profiled with immunoSEQ multiplex PCR; TCRdb holds only in-frame clones, not every one. Altogether roughly 250,000 clones are present, roughly 88% being singletons, with the ten largest covering around 3.1%. The sequenced sample was PBMCs or T cells enriched from blood (not recorded which). These receptors were obtained from a woman in her 40s who had been exposed to COVID-19.

The chain combines TRBV19 with TRBJ2-3; D uncertain. The CDR3 has 14 residues. The ends were cut back, 2 bases at V and 9 bases at J, with 15 bases in the middle. Germline CDR1 reads LNHDA; CDR2 reads SQIVND (reference sequence). CDR3 bases: TGTGCCAGTAGTATAAGCAGTGGGCCCAACACGCAGTATTTT. Translating gives CASSISSGPNTQYF.

The V call is TRBV18, the J call TRBJ2-7; TRBD1 matches 9 bases. Germline CDR1 and CDR2: KGHSH and LQKENI. The CDR3 spans 15 residues. Germline trimming cut 3 bases from V and 2 bases from J; bases unmatched to any gene: 5. In nucleotides, the CDR3 is TGTGCCAGCTCACCGGGACAGGGTCGAACCTACGAGCAGTACGTC. The encoded protein is CASSPGQGRTYEQYV.

The chain is built from TRBV10-3 and TRBJ1-1; a weak D match, TRBD1 (5 bases). Trimming pared 4 bases from V and 1 base from J, leaving 19 bases between. This CDR3 contains 17 residues. From germline, CDR1 is ENHRY and CDR2 SYGVKD. CDR3 in DNA: TGTGCCATCAGTGTAGGGGTTGGAGGGACGGGGAACACTGAAGCTTTCTTT. It translates to CAISVGVGGTGNTEAFF.

The sample holds one count of this clone. The chain joins TRBV7-2 to TRBJ2-6; 10 nucleotides match TRBD1. This CDR3 is 16 amino acids long. Losses at the gene ends were 5 bases for V and 3 bases for J; bases not matched to a gene: 4. The germline CDR1 and CDR2 sequences are SGHTA and FQGNSA. The CDR3 loop is CASSPGQGFGANVLTF. The CDR3 DNA follows: TGTGCCAGCAGCCCGGGACAGGGGTTTGGGGCCAACGTCCTGACTTTC.

In this sample, this clone turned up a few times. V is TRBV28 and J is TRBJ1-2; 9 bases match TRBD1. The CDR3 consists of 15 residues. Germline trimming cut 1 base from V and 2 bases from J; bases unmatched to any gene: 2. Looked up from germline, CDR1 is MDHEN and CDR2 is SYDVKM. The CDR3 sequence is CASSLSGTGNYGYTF. The CDR3 bases are TGTGCCAGCAGTTTATCCGGGACAGGGAACTATGGCTACACCTTC.

The rearrangement links TRBV4-2 to TRBJ2-1; no definite D call. This CDR3 region has 12 residues. Germline V gene data show CDR1 as LGHNA and CDR2 as YNFKEQ. With 2 bases removed from V and 5 bases from J, the gap between germline ends came to 4 bases. The CDR3: CASSQRDNEQFF. The CDR3 DNA reads TGTGCCAGCAGCCAAAGAGACAATGAGCAGTTCTTC.

This rearrangement joins TRBV27 to TRBJ1-2; maybe TRBD1 (5 bases). Trimming pared 0 bases from V and 2 bases from J, leaving 10 bases between. Germline V gene lookup returns CDR1 MNHEY and CDR2 SMNVEV (reference sequence). The CDR3 loop spans 15 amino acids. CDR3 in amino acids: CASSLSGTGNYGYTF. CDR3 coding DNA: TGTGCCAGCAGTTTATCGGGGACTGGGAACTATGGCTACACCTTC.

The CDR3 sequence: CASSPKGRNQPQHF. The CDR3 region has the DNA TGTGCCAGCTCACCAAAGGGGCGGAATCAGCCCCAGCATTTT. The chain links TRBV18 to TRBJ1-5; the D gene is possibly TRBD1 (5 bases). This CDR3 is built from 14 residues. The germline V and J ends were trimmed by 2 bases and 4 bases, with 9 bases remaining between them. Germline CDR1 and CDR2: KGHSH and LQKENI.

This sequence joins TRBV29-1 and TRBJ1-2; tentative D call: TRBD1 (6 bases). V lost 2 bases and J lost 3, with 13 bases in between. Germline V CDR1 and CDR2: SQVTM, ANQGSEA. This CDR3 is 14 amino acids long. CDR3 bases: TGCAGCGTTGAAATTTTGGCAGGGGACTATGGCTACACCTTC. Translating it yields CSVEILAGDYGYTF.

The sample holds one count of this clone. The genes are TRBV4-1 and TRBJ2-2; 9 bases line up with TRBD2. Germline V gives CDR1 MGHRA, CDR2 YSYEKL. V lost 2 bases and J lost 5; bases outside the gene matches: 12. CDR3 length: 18 amino acids. The CDR3 bases are TGCGCCAGCAGCCAACGCGCTAGCGGGAAGCTAAGTACCGGGGAGCTGTTTTTT. This translates into CASSQRASGKLSTGELFF.